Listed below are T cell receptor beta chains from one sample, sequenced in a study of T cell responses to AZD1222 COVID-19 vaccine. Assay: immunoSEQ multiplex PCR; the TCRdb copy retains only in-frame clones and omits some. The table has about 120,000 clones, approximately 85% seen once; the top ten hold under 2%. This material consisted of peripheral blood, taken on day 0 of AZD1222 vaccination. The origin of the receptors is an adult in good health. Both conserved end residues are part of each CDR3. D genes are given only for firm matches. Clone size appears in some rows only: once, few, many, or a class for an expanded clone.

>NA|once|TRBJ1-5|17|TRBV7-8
CASSLYQTTYSNQPQHF
TGTGCCAGCAGCTTGTACCAGACAACTTATAGCAATCAGCCCCAGCATTTT
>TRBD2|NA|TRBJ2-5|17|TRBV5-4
CASSLGAGLADKETQYF
TGTGCCAGCAGCTTGGGGGCGGGACTAGCGGATAAAGAGACCCAGTACTTC
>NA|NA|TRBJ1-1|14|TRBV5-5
CANPFQGLNTEAFF
TGTGCCAACCCGTTCCAGGGGTTGAACACTGAAGCTTTCTTT
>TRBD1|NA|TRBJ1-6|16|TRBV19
CASSMSPGGPNSPLHF
TGTGCCAGTAGTATGTCGCCAGGGGGCCCAAATTCACCCCTCCACTTT
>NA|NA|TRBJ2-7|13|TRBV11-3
CASSQRLNYEQYF
TGTGCCAGCAGCCAAAGACTAAACTACGAGCAGTACTTC
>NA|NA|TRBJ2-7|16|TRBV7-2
CASSLLGDSPTYEQYF
TGTGCCAGCAGCTTACTCGGGGATTCGCCTACCTACGAGCAGTACTTC
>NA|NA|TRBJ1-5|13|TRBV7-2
CASSPRVGQPQHF
TGTGCCAGCAGTCCCAGGGTAGGTCAGCCCCAGCATTTT
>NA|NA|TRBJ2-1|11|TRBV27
CASSSSGEQFF
TGTGCCAGCAGTTCAAGCGGTGAGCAGTTCTTC
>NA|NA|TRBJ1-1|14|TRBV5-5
CASRSALSNTEAFF
TGTGCCAGCCGATCGGCTTTGTCGAACACTGAAGCTTTCTTT
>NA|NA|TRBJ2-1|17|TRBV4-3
CASSQDSHPGQIDEQFF
TGCGCCAGCAGCCAAGATTCACATCCGGGTCAAATCGATGAGCAGTTCTTC
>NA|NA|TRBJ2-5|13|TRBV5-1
CASSSTSQETQYF
TGCGCCAGCAGTTCCACTTCTCAAGAGACCCAGTACTTC
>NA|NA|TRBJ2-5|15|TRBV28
CASSSVMKEGETQYF
TGTGCCAGCAGTTCTGTAATGAAGGAAGGAGAGACCCAGTACTTC
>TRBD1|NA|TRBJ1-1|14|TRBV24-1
CATSGTGGRTEAFF
TGTGCCACCAGTGGCACAGGGGGAAGGACTGAAGCTTTCTTT
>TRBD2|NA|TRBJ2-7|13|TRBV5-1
CASSSGLVYEQYF
TGCGCCAGCAGCTCGGGACTAGTCTACGAGCAGTACTTC
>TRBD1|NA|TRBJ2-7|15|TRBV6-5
CASTLTGTGVDEQYF
TGTGCCAGCACCCTCACTGGGACAGGGGTCGACGAGCAGTACTTC
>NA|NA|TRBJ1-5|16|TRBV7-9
CASSNDRPYSNQPQHF
TGTGCCAGCAGCAACGACAGGCCTTATAGCAATCAGCCCCAGCATTTT
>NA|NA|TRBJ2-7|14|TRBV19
CASSIDRLNYEQYF
TGTGCCAGTAGTATAGACAGGCTAAACTACGAGCAGTACTTC
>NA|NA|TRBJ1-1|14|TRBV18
CASSPDPLNTEAFF
TGTGCCAGCTCACCGGACCCCTTGAACACTGAAGCTTTCTTT
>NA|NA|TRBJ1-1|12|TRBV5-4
CASSDRNTEAFF
TGTGCCAGCAGCGACAGGAACACTGAAGCTTTCTTT
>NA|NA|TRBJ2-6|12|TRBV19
CAISSGANVLTF
TGTGCCATTTCATCTGGGGCCAACGTCCTGACTTTC
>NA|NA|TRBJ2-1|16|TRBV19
CASSTLFGTPEVVPFF
TGTGCCAGTAGTACCCTTTTCGGGACTCCGGAGGTCGTTCCGTTCTTC
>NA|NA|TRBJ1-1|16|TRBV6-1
CASSEDGLRVRTEAFF
TGTGCCAGCAGTGAAGACGGGTTGAGGGTCCGTACTGAAGCTTTCTTT
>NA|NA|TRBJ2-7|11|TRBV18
CASSPGYEQYF
TGTGCCAGCTCACCGGGTTACGAGCAGTACTTC
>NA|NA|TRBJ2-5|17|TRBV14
CASSLTRQRLYQETQYF
TGTGCCAGCAGCTTAACGCGACAGAGACTGTACCAAGAGACCCAGTACTTC
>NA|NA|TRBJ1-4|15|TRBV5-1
CASSLGTPAYEKLFF
TGCGCCAGCAGCCTGGGGACGCCGGCTTATGAAAAACTGTTTTTT
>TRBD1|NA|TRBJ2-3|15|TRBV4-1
CASQKTGVVPDTQYF
TGCGCCAGCCAAAAGACAGGGGTAGTCCCAGATACGCAGTATTTT
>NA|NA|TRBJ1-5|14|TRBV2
CASRDYRAGEPQHF
TGTGCCAGCAGGGATTACAGGGCCGGGGAGCCCCAGCATTTT
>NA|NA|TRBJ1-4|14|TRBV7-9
CASSLPDRTEKLFF
TGTGCCAGCAGCTTACCGGACAGAACCGAAAAACTGTTTTTT
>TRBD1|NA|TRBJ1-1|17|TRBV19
CASSIVRDRGTNTEAFF
TGTGCCAGTAGTATCGTCCGGGACAGGGGCACGAACACTGAAGCTTTCTTT
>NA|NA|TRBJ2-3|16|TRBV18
CASSPLLPGGTDTQYF
TGTGCCAGCTCACCACTCTTGCCGGGGGGCACAGATACGCAGTATTTT
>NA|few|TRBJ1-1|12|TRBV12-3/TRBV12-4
CASSLRRTEAFF
TGTGCCAGCAGTTTACGGCGGACTGAAGCTTTCTTT
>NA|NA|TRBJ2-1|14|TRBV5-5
CASSPQLSVNEQFF
TGTGCCAGCAGCCCCCAACTCTCGGTTAATGAGCAGTTCTTC
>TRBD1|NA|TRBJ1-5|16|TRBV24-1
CATSDRSRTGGQPQHF
TGTGCCACCAGTGACCGCTCCAGGACAGGCGGTCAGCCCCAGCATTTT
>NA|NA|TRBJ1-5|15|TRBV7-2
CASSLNRDSNQPQHF
TGTGCCAGCAGCTTAAACAGGGATAGCAATCAGCCCCAGCATTTT
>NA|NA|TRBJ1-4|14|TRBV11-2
CASSLDRGSEKLFF
TGTGCCAGCAGCTTAGACAGGGGAAGTGAAAAACTGTTTTTT
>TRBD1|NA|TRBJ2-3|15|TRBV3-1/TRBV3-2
CASSPDRAVTDTQYF
TGTGCCAGCAGTCCGGACAGGGCCGTCACAGATACGCAGTATTTT
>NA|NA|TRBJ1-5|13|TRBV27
CASTQSPNQPQHF
TGTGCCAGCACCCAATCCCCCAATCAGCCCCAGCATTTT
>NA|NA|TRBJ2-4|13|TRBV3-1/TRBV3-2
CASSLRGPNIQYF
TGTGCCAGCAGCCTGCGGGGACCAAACATTCAGTACTTC
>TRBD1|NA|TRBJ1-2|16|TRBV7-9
CASSLDRAGGRGGYTF
TGTGCCAGCAGCTTAGATCGGGCAGGGGGCCGTGGGGGCTACACCTTC
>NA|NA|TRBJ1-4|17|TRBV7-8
CASSLAGGGSTNEKLFF
TGTGCCAGCAGCTTAGCGGGCGGGGGATCCACTAATGAAAAACTGTTTTTT
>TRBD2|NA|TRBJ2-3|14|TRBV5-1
CASTPSGGLDTQYF
TGCGCCAGCACCCCTAGCGGGGGGTTAGATACGCAGTATTTT
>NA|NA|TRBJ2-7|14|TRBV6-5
CASRRQGGVEKQYF
TGTGCCAGCAGGCGACAGGGAGGGGTAGAGAAGCAGTACTTC
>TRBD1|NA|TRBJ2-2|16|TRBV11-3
CASSLATGGNTGELFF
TGTGCCAGCAGCTTAGCAACAGGGGGGAACACCGGGGAGCTGTTTTTT
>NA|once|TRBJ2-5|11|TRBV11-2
CASSFSSQVYF
TGTGCCAGCAGCTTTTCTTCCCAGGTCTACTTC
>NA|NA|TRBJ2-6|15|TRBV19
CASTLGGSGANVLTF
TGTGCCAGTACCCTAGGGGGTTCTGGGGCCAACGTCCTGACTTTC
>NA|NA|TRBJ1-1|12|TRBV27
CASRATGSEAFF
TGTGCCAGCAGAGCAACAGGGTCTGAAGCTTTCTTT
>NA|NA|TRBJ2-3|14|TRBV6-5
CASSFRAGGDTQYF
TGTGCCAGCAGTTTTCGGGCCGGAGGAGATACGCAGTATTTT
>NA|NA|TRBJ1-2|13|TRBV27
CASSPGGVWGYTF
TGTGCCAGCAGTCCCGGGGGCGTTTGGGGCTACACCTTC
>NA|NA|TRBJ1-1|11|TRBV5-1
CASRALSEAFF
TGCGCCAGCAGGGCGTTATCTGAAGCTTTCTTT
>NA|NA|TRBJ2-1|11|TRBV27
CASSLYHEQFF
TGTGCCAGCAGTTTATACCATGAGCAGTTCTTC
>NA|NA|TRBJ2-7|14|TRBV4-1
CASSQGGTGNEQYF
TGCGCCAGCAGCCAAGGGGGAACAGGGAACGAGCAGTACTTC
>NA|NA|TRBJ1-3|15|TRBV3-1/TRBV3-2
CASSLGPNSGNTIYF
TGTGCCAGCAGCTTAGGGCCTAACTCTGGAAACACCATATATTTT
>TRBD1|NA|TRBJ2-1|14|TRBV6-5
CASRGTVYVNEQFF
TGTGCCAGCAGGGGGACAGTTTATGTCAATGAGCAGTTCTTC
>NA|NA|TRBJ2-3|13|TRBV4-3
CASSHLGLDTQYF
TGCGCCAGCAGCCACCTCGGTCTAGATACGCAGTATTTT